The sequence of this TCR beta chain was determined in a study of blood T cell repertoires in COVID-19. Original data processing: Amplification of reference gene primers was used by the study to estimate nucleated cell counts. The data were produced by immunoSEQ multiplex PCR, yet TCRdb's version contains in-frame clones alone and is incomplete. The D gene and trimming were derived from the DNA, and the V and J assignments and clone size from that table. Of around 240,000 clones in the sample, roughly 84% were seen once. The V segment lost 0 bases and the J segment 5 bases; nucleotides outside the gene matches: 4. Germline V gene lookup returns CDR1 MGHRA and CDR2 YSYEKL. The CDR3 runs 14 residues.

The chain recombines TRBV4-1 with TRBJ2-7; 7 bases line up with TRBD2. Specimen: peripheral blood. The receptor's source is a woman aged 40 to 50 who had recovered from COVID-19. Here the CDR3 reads CASSQDWGGNEQYF. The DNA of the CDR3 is TGCGCCAGCAGCCAAGACTGGGGAGGGAACGAGCAGTACTTC.